The next 7 T cell receptor beta chains were all read from a single sample in a study of CD8+ T cells in alopecia areata. The treatment: oral pan-JAK inhibitor, 5-10 mg twice daily. It was cDNA, reverse transcribed from extracted RNA, that served as the sequencing template. The assay was immunoSEQ multiplex PCR, and TCRdb's table has in-frame clones only and misses some. The table lists 120,000 or so clones, under 65% of them singletons. Sequences were derived from CD4+ T cells sorted from blood, sampled at week 4, from a patient treated with tofacitinib. Every receptor here comes from a human donor with alopecia areata.

The CDR3 nucleotides are TGTGCCAGCAGTATAGGGGTTCTCACTGAAGCTTTCTTT. Protein: CASSIGVLTEAFF. The V and J genes are TRBV2 and TRBJ1-1; maybe TRBD1 (5 bases). The V gene's germline CDR1 is SNHLY and CDR2 FYNNEI. Trimming shortened V by 5 bases and J by 4 bases, and 11 bases separated the two germline ends. This CDR3 has 13 residues.

This sequence joins TRBV28 and TRBJ1-1; perhaps TRBD1 as D (5 bases). CDR1 and CDR2 (germline): MDHEN, SYDVKM. V lost 7 bases to trimming and J lost 2 bases, with 11 bases between them. The CDR3 has 13 amino acids. CDR3 DNA: TGTGCCAGCATTTGGGGGGGTAACACTGAAGCTTTCTTT. Protein sequence: CASIWGGNTEAFF.

In this sample, this clone turned up once. The chain uses TRBV19 and TRBJ2-2; 9 bases match TRBD1. The CDR3 covers 15 residues. V was clipped by 8 bases and J by 0 bases; unmatched bases: 4. Germline assignment: CDR1 LNHDA and CDR2 SQIVND (reference sequence). The CDR3 DNA reads TGTGCCAGTGCCGGGACAGGGACGAACACCGGGGAGCTGTTTTTT. Residues: CASAGTGTNTGELFF.

This clone came up a few times. The rearrangement links TRBV5-6 to TRBJ1-2; tentatively, D is TRBD1 (6 bases). Germline CDR1 is SGHDT and CDR2 is YYEEEE. The V gene lost 4 bases and the J gene lost 0 bases, with 10 bases spanning the gap. The CDR3 has 14 amino acids. The CDR3 loop is CASSRDNPNYGYTF. DNA of the CDR3: TGTGCCAGCAGCCGGGACAACCCTAACTATGGCTACACCTTC. The entire variable domain, with the rest obtained from reference TRBV5-6 and TRBJ1-2, is as follows: DAGVTQSPTHLIKTRGQQVTLRCSPKSGHDTVSWYQQALGQGPQFIFQYYEEEERQRGNFPDRFSGHQFPNYSSELNVNALLLGDSALYLCASSRDNPNYGYTFGSGTRLTVV.

This clone is medium-sized (0.01 to 0.1%) within its sample. This chain joins TRBV19 and TRBJ2-1, with 10 nucleotides matching TRBD2. CDR3 length: 17 amino acids. Trimming cost V 8 bases and J 7 bases; bases outside gene matches: 17. Germline V gene sequence: CDR1 LNHDA, CDR2 SQIVND (reference sequence). The CDR3 DNA sequence: TGTGCCAGTGCAGGGGACCGTCTAGCGGGAGTGGGTAATGAGCAGTTCTTC. Its translation: CASAGDRLAGVGNEQFF.

The chain couples TRBV21-1 to TRBJ1-2. TRBV21-1 is listed as a pseudogene. This CDR3 contains 15 residues. DNA of the CDR3: TGTGCCAGCAGCTTGAAGGGCAGGGACCGCTATGGCTACACCTTC. It encodes CASSLKGRDRYGYTF.

The chain is built from TRBV7-8 and TRBJ1-4; possible D gene TRBD1, 5 bases. Trimming took 6 bases from V and 0 from J, leaving 17 bases between them. CDR3 size: 17 residues. The germline gives CDR1 SGHVS, CDR2 FQNEAQ. CDR3: CASSPGVWGATNEKLFF. The CDR3 DNA follows: TGTGCCAGCAGTCCGGGGGTGTGGGGCGCAACTAATGAAAAACTGTTTTTT.